This entry lists 18 T cell receptor beta chains sequenced from one sample in a study of cytomegalovirus exposure and HLA in healthy donors. PCR used 60 Vbeta primers and 13 Jbeta primers. The data were produced by immunoSEQ multiplex PCR, yet TCRdb's version contains in-frame clones alone and is incomplete. In total, the table holds 170,000 or so clones. The specimen was PBMCs. The receptors come from a man aged 25-45 years in good health and CMV-seronegative.

CDR3 DNA sequence: TGTGCCAGCAGTGAAATACCCCCCCTGCGGGGGGCTGAAGCTTTCTTT. This sequence encodes CASSEIPPLRGAEAFF. V and J are TRBV2 and TRBJ1-1; TRBD1 is a possible D gene (5 bases). This CDR3 has 16 residues. The germline CDR1 and CDR2 sequences are SNHLY and FYNNEI. V gave up 2 bases and J gave up 6 bases, with 19 bases separating them.

This chain connects TRBV7-6 to TRBJ2-1, with 9 bases aligning to TRBD2. Unmatched junction bases numbered 5, after V lost 4 bases and J lost 7 bases. The CDR3 runs to 14 residues. CDR1 and CDR2 (germline): SGHVS, FNYEAQ. The CDR3 nucleotides read TGTGCCAGCAGCTCCAGCGGGAGGTCAAATGAGCAGTTCTTC. Protein: CASSSSGRSNEQFF.

Comment on this clone: One junction end disagrees with the germline gene, perhaps due to a read error. The chain joins TRBV4-3 to TRBJ2-5; D gene unclear. The germline V gene encodes CDR1 LGHNA and CDR2 YSLEER. CDR3 length equals 13 residues. In DNA form, the CDR3 reads TGCGCCAGCAGCCAAGACGTTATGGAGATCCAGTACTTC. Translated: CASSQDVMEIQYF.

The chain couples TRBV5-1 to TRBJ2-2; perhaps TRBD1 as D (6 bases). Trimming removed 5 bases at V and 6 bases at J, with 17 bases between. CDR3 size: 15 residues. Germline V lookup: CDR1 SGHRS, CDR2 YFSETQ. For the CDR3, the DNA is TGCGCCAGCAGTGGGGGCACAGGGTCGGCCGGGGAGCTGTTTTTT. Protein: CASSGGTGSAGELFF.

The chain carries TRBV7-2 and TRBJ2-3; TRBD1 agrees at 7 bases. With 6 bases clipped from V and 3 bases from J, the junction kept 3 bases outside the gene matches. CDR3 length: 13 residues. Germline values: CDR1 SGHTA, CDR2 FQGNSA. CDR3 sequence reads: CASRNRGTDTQYF. The CDR3 bases are TGTGCCAGCAGAAACAGGGGTACAGATACGCAGTATTTT.

The chain recombines TRBV30 with TRBJ1-6; unclear D gene. The V end lost 3 bases, the J end lost 0 bases, and 9 bases lay between the germline ends. Germline CDR1 reads GTSNPN; CDR2 reads SVGIG (reference sequence). This CDR3 spans 15 amino acids. CDR3 in amino acids: CAWSTTNSYNSPLHF. DNA of the CDR3: TGTGCCTGGAGCACCACAAACTCCTATAATTCACCCCTCCACTTT. The full variable domain, in which reference TRBV30 and TRBJ1-6 provide the parts outside the CDR3, is SQTIHQWPATLVQPVGSPLSLECTVEGTSNPNLYWYRQAAGRGLQLLFYSVGIGQISSEVPQNLSASRPQDRQFILSSKKLLLSDSGFYLCAWSTTNSYNSPLHFGNGTRLTVT.

The CDR3 coding sequence is TGTGCCAGCAGCCAATTCAACTCTGGAAACACCATATATTTT. Translation: CASSQFNSGNTIYF. The chain recombines TRBV16 with TRBJ1-3; D is uncertain. This CDR3 has 14 residues. V lost 1 base and J 0 bases, leaving 4 bases between the germline ends. CDR1 KGHSY and CDR2 FQNENV come from the germline V gene. The full variable domain, with the rest looked up from reference TRBV16 and TRBJ1-3, is GEEVAQTPKHLVRGEGQKAKLYCAPIKGHSYVFWYQQVLKNEFKFLISFQNENVFDETGMPKERFSAKCLPNSPCSLEIQATKLEDSAVYFCASSQFNSGNTIYFGEGSWLTVV.

The chain combines TRBV4-2 with TRBJ1-3; the match to TRBD1 covers 7 bases. The CDR3 runs to 15 residues. V lost 0 bases, J lost 2 bases, and 1 base stayed unmatched. From germline, CDR1 is LGHNA and CDR2 YNFKEQ. CDR3 sequence: CASSQDGQAGNTIYF. The CDR3 nucleotides are TGTGCCAGCAGCCAAGACGGACAGGCTGGAAACACCATATATTTT.

The chain employs TRBV30 and TRBJ2-7; the D gene is possibly TRBD1 (6 bases). The CDR3 runs to 15 residues. The germline V gene encodes CDR1 GTSNPN and CDR2 SVGIG (reference sequence). V was trimmed by 0 bases and J by 4 bases, leaving 16 bases between them. As DNA, the CDR3 is TGTGCCTGGAGTGTACGGGGCAGGGGACATTACGAGCAGTACTTC. Protein sequence: CAWSVRGRGHYEQYF.

The genes are TRBV14 and TRBJ2-5, with 10 positions matching TRBD1. The CDR3 extends over 16 amino acids. Looked up from germline, CDR1 is SGHDN and CDR2 is FVKESK. The V and J ends lost 5 bases and 2 bases, in that order; junction bases with no gene match: 8. CDR3 DNA sequence: TGTGCCAGCAGCAACAGACAGGGGGCGTATCAAGAGACCCAGTACTTC. Residues: CASSNRQGAYQETQYF.

The chain joins TRBV30 to TRBJ2-7; 10 nucleotides agree with TRBD2. Germline V lookup: CDR1 GTSNPN, CDR2 SVGIG (reference sequence). This CDR3 spans 13 amino acids. V lost 4 bases, J lost 6 bases, and 6 bases stayed unmatched. The CDR3, as DNA: TGTGCCTGGAAGCTAGCGGGAGTAAGCGAGCAGTACTTC. Translated: CAWKLAGVSEQYF.

The CDR3 DNA is TGTGCCATCCGGCAAACGGCGGAGAACACTGAAGCTTTCTTT. It yields the protein CAIRQTAENTEAFF. The chain couples TRBV10-3 to TRBJ1-1; D unclear. CDR1 is ENHRY, CDR2 SYGVKD, per germline. The CDR3 runs to 14 residues. Trimming shortened V by 8 bases and J by 1 base, and 14 bases separated the two germline ends.

V gene TRBV6-5 combines with J gene TRBJ2-5; D ambiguous. The end of the DNA is better explained by TRBJ2-7, so the J call may be wrong. Germline V gene data show CDR1 as MNHEY and CDR2 as SVGAGI. The CDR3 has 15 residues. The CDR3 DNA follows: TGTGCCAGCAGTTTGGCGAGGTCGCTCCGCTACGAGCAGTACTTC. Protein: CASSLARSLRYEQYF.

This sequence joins TRBV27 and TRBJ2-2, with D possibly matching TRBD1 (6 bases). CDR1 is MNHEY, CDR2 SMNVEV, per germline (reference sequence). The CDR3 contains 17 residues. With 4 bases removed from V and 5 bases from J, the gap between germline ends came to 20 bases. In DNA form, the CDR3 reads TGTGCCAGCAGTTCCACCCCCGGGCAGGGGTTAACCGGGGAGCTGTTTTTT. It specifies CASSSTPGQGLTGELFF.

The CDR3 reads CASSLRQGNTGELFF. DNA for the CDR3: TGTGCCAGCAGCTTACGACAGGGTAACACCGGGGAGCTGTTTTTT. V gene TRBV7-9 combines with J gene TRBJ2-2; 7 bases are shared with TRBD1. Unmatched junction bases numbered 2, after V lost 2 bases and J lost 2 bases. Per the germline V gene, CDR1 is SEHNR and CDR2 is FQNEAQ (reference sequence). The length of the CDR3 is 15 residues.

J is TRBJ1-1 and V is TRBV5-1; D perhaps matches TRBD1 (5 bases). V was trimmed by 3 bases and J by 0 bases, leaving 15 bases between them. The germline V gene has CDR1 SGHRS and CDR2 YFSETQ. The CDR3 covers 16 residues. The CDR3 here is CASSSLAGRMNTEAFF. The CDR3 DNA sequence: TGCGCCAGCAGCTCTTTGGCAGGGCGAATGAACACTGAAGCTTTCTTT. The full variable domain, completed using reference TRBV5-1 and TRBJ1-1, is KAGVTQTPRYLIKTRGQQVTLSCSPISGHRSVSWYQQTPGQGLQFLFEYFSETQRNKGNFPGRFSGRQFSNSRSEMNVSTLELGDSALYLCASSSLAGRMNTEAFFGQGTRLTVV.

The chain has TRBV20-1 and TRBJ2-5; TRBD2 matches at 7 bases. Germline V gene sequence: CDR1 DFQATT, CDR2 SNEGSKA (reference sequence). V lost 6 bases and J lost 5; bases outside the gene matches: 3. The CDR3 consists of 11 residues. For the CDR3, the DNA is TGCAGTGCCCGGGACTATGAGACCCAGTACTTC. As protein: CSARDYETQYF.

The rearrangement joins TRBV27 to TRBJ1-5; D is ambiguous. This CDR3 is 12 amino acids long. V lost 0 bases and J lost 9, with 6 bases in between. The germline CDR1 and CDR2 sequences are MNHEY and SMNVEV (reference sequence). CDR3 in amino acids: CASSLSFGPQHF. DNA of the CDR3: TGTGCCAGCAGTTTATCGTTCGGGCCCCAGCATTTT.